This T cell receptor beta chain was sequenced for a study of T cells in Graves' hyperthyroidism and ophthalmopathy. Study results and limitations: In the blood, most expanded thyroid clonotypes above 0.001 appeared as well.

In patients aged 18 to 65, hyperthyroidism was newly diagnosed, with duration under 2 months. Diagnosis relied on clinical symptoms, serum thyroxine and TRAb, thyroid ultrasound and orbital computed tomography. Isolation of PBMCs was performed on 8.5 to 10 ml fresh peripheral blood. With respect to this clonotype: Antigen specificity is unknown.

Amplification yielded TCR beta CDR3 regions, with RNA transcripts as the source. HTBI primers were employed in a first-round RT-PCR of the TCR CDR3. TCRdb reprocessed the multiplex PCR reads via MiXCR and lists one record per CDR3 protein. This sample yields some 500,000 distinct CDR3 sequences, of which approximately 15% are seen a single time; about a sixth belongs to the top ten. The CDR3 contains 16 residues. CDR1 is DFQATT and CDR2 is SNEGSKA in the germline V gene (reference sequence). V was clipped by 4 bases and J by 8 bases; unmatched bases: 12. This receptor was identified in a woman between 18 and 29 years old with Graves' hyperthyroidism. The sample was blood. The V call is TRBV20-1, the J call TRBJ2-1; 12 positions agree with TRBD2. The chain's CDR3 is CSAIRTSGNPYDEQFF. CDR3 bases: TGCAGTGCTATCCGGACTAGCGGGAACCCGTACGATGAGCAGTTCTTC.